These 20 T cell receptor beta chains came from one sample sequenced in a study of PD-1 blockade in classical Hodgkin lymphoma (TCRdb year 2020). Library construction relied on the immunoSEQ multiplex PCR assay. TCRdb holds this immuneACCESS table with in-frame rearrangements only. Some clones are missing; in checked studies, unresolved V genes explain under half, and the rest has no known cause. This sample is represented by roughly 96,000 clones; roughly 89% of them were singletons. The ten largest make up about 10% of the sample. This specimen's time point label, per the study, means: cycle 2 day 1 (C2D1) of nivolumab. All trial patients had relapsed after autologous stem cell transplantation, with cohorts A, B and C differing in prior brentuximab vedotin exposure. The sequenced sample was peripheral blood mononuclear cells (PBMCs), obtained before the second cycle of nivolumab. These receptors were obtained from a human donor with classical Hodgkin lymphoma.

This clone was seen once. The chain combines TRBV10-2 with TRBJ2-7; TRBD1 aligns across 7 bases. The V gene end was trimmed by 4 bases and the J gene end by 0 bases; junction bases not matched to a gene: 9. The CDR3 spans 16 residues. CDR1 and CDR2 from the germline V gene are WSHSY and SAAADI. DNA for the CDR3: TGCGCCAGCAGTGGGCTTCCGACAGGGAGCTCCTACGAGCAGTACTTC. This translates into CASSGLPTGSSYEQYF.

CDR3 in DNA: TGTGCCAGCAGACCAGGGATGAACTACGAGCAGTACTTC. It is translated as CASRPGMNYEQYF. The V and J genes are TRBV27 and TRBJ2-5; tentative D call: TRBD1 (5 bases). The DNA end favors TRBJ2-7, so the J call may be wrong. This CDR3 is 13 amino acids long. Germline values: CDR1 MNHEY, CDR2 SMNVEV (reference sequence).

The chain has TRBV19 and TRBJ2-7, with 9 bases lining up with TRBD1. J lost 6 bases, V lost 7 bases, and 7 bases had no gene match. Germline V CDR1 and CDR2: LNHDA, SQIVND (reference sequence). CDR3 length: 13 residues. The chain's CDR3 is CASNWGQGGEQYF. The DNA for the CDR3 is TGTGCCAGTAATTGGGGACAGGGAGGCGAGCAGTACTTC.

As DNA, the CDR3 is TGTGCCAGCAGCTTAGGAGACAGAAGCTCCTACGAGCAGTACTTC. Its translation: CASSLGDRSSYEQYF. V is TRBV7-9 and J is TRBJ2-7, with a possible D match to TRBD1 (5 bases). Trimming left V 1 base short and J 0 bases short, with 10 bases between. The CDR3 loop spans 15 amino acids. CDR1 and CDR2 (germline): SEHNR, FQNEAQ (reference sequence).

This clone appeared a few times. This chain links TRBV11-2 with TRBJ2-7, with 13 bases fitting TRBD2. Germline V lookup: CDR1 SGHAT, CDR2 FQNNGV. The CDR3 loop spans 14 amino acids. J was trimmed by 4 bases and V by 7 bases; bases with no gene match: 4. The CDR3 region has the DNA TGTGCCAGCATTGCGGGACTAGCGGGATACGAGCAGTACTTC. It yields the protein CASIAGLAGYEQYF.

The chain joins TRBV7-9 to TRBJ1-4; 7 bases are a match to TRBD1. The CDR3 has 15 residues. V lost 0 bases to trimming and J lost 8 bases; unmatched junction nucleotides: 6. Germline V CDR1 and CDR2: SEHNR, FQNEAQ (reference sequence). This chain's CDR3 is CASSLADRVGEKLFF. CDR3 coding DNA: TGTGCCAGCAGCTTAGCAGACAGGGTGGGAGAAAAACTGTTTTTT.

J is TRBJ2-1 and V is TRBV7-2; TRBD2 aligns across 9 bases. The length of the CDR3 is 15 residues. Unmatched junction bases numbered 7, after V lost 5 bases and J lost 5 bases. Germline assignment: CDR1 SGHTA and CDR2 FQGNSA. DNA of the CDR3: TGTGCCAGCAGCACCCCTAGCGGGGTCCACAATGAGCAGTTCTTC. Amino acid sequence: CASSTPSGVHNEQFF.

The rearrangement uses TRBV6-6 and TRBJ2-7, with 10 positions matching TRBD2. The germline gives CDR1 MNHNY, CDR2 SVGAGI (reference sequence). The CDR3 covers 16 residues. Trimming removed 4 bases from V and 7 bases from J; junction bases left unmatched: 13. DNA of the CDR3: TGTGCCAGCAGTTTATGGGCCGGCACTAGCGGGGCAGAGCAGTACTTC. Protein: CASSLWAGTSGAEQYF.

This clone was recorded only once. The chain uses TRBV27 and TRBJ1-2, with D perhaps matching TRBD1 (6 bases). The CDR3 spans 13 residues. The V gene's germline CDR1 is MNHEY and CDR2 SMNVEV (reference sequence). Trimming pared 6 bases from V and 6 bases from J, leaving 14 bases between. Here the CDR3 reads CASSGSGGHGYTF. CDR3 coding DNA: TGTGCCAGCAGCGGATCTGGGGGCCATGGCTACACCTTC.

V gene TRBV27 combines with J gene TRBJ1-4, with TRBD1 as a possible D gene (5 bases). CDR3 size: 15 residues. Germline loops: CDR1 MNHEY, CDR2 SMNVEV (reference sequence). The V gene lost 8 bases and the J gene lost 4 bases, with 17 bases spanning the gap. Here the CDR3 DNA reads TGTGCCAGCGGATCGCGGGACGGACTTAATGAAAAACTGTTTTTT. This translates into CASGSRDGLNEKLFF.

V usage is TRBV4-1 and J usage is TRBJ2-7, with 7 bases lining up with TRBD1. The length of the CDR3 is 15 residues. The V gene end was trimmed by 3 bases and the J gene end by 3 bases; junction bases not matched to a gene: 8. The germline V gene has CDR1 MGHRA and CDR2 YSYEKL. The CDR3 protein is CASSQTGSLYYEQYF. CDR3 DNA: TGCGCCAGCAGCCAGACAGGGAGTCTCTACTACGAGCAGTACTTC.

The chain has TRBV5-1 and TRBJ2-7; 9 bases agree with TRBD1. The CDR3 is 14 amino acids. Per germline, CDR1 SGHRS and CDR2 YFSETQ. Trimming at V came to 3 bases and at J to 2 bases, leaving 3 bases not matched to a gene. This CDR3 reads CASSWGTGTYEQYF. The CDR3 DNA reads as TGCGCCAGCAGCTGGGGGACAGGGACCTACGAGCAGTACTTC.

The chain has TRBV4-1 and TRBJ2-5, with 7 nucleotides matching TRBD2. V lost 1 base, J lost 2 bases, and 7 bases stayed unmatched. The CDR3 covers 16 residues. Germline loops: CDR1 MGHRA, CDR2 YSYEKL. The CDR3 DNA sequence: TGCGCCAGCAGCCAAGGGGCGGCGGGGGATCAAGAGACCCAGTACTTC. Translation gives CASSQGAAGDQETQYF.

This clone was seen a single time. The chain links TRBV6-5 to TRBJ2-5, with D possibly TRBD1 on 6 matching bases. The V and J ends lost 4 bases and 6 bases respectively, with 12 bases between them. The germline gives CDR1 MNHEY, CDR2 SVGAGI. This CDR3 has 13 residues. The CDR3 DNA follows: TGTGCCAGCAGTTTTCCCCAGGGGCAGACCCAGTACTTC. Protein sequence: CASSFPQGQTQYF.

The V and J genes are TRBV7-2 and TRBJ2-1; 8 bases are a match to TRBD1. The CDR3 covers 18 residues. With 1 base clipped from V and 7 bases from J, the junction kept 15 bases outside the gene matches. Looked up from germline, CDR1 is SGHTA and CDR2 is FQGNSA. CDR3 protein: CASSLVFRRDRRVNEQFF. The DNA of the CDR3 is TGTGCCAGCAGCTTAGTATTCCGCCGGGACAGGAGAGTGAATGAGCAGTTCTTC.

The V gene is TRBV19, the J gene TRBJ2-3; D is unresolved. Germline CDR1 reads LNHDA; CDR2 reads SQIVND (reference sequence). CDR3 size: 14 residues. Trimming took 6 bases from V and 0 from J, leaving 10 bases between them. CDR3 nucleotide sequence: TGTGCCAGTAGCACCCAGGCTAGCACAGATACGCAGTATTTT. Its translation is CASSTQASTDTQYF.

V usage is TRBV28 and J usage is TRBJ2-7; no clear D. The germline CDR1 and CDR2 sequences are MDHEN and SYDVKM. The ends were cut back, 5 bases at V and 1 base at J, with 15 bases in the middle. The CDR3 contains 15 residues. CDR3 region: CASSNPGGVSYEQYF. CDR3 nucleotide sequence: TGTGCCAGCAGTAATCCTGGTGGCGTATCCTACGAGCAGTACTTC.

The chain joins TRBV14 to TRBJ2-7; 15 nucleotides align to TRBD2. CDR3 length equals 20 residues. The germline gives CDR1 SGHDN, CDR2 FVKESK. V was clipped by 0 bases and J by 0 bases; unmatched bases: 9. The CDR3 loop reads CASSQDEGLAGGPSSYEQYF. The CDR3, as DNA: TGTGCCAGCAGCCAAGATGAGGGACTAGCGGGGGGCCCGAGCTCCTACGAGCAGTACTTC.

Only one count was recorded for this clone. This CDR3 is CASSVLAGEAYEQYF. The CDR3 DNA sequence: TGTGCCAGCAGTGTACTAGCGGGGGAGGCCTACGAGCAGTACTTC. The chain links TRBV27 to TRBJ2-7; the match to TRBD2 covers 11 bases. The germline V gene encodes CDR1 MNHEY and CDR2 SMNVEV (reference sequence). Unmatched junction bases numbered 5, after V lost 5 bases and J lost 2 bases. The CDR3 covers 15 residues.

The genes are TRBV5-1 and TRBJ2-2; the match to TRBD1 covers 8 bases. Germline-derived CDR1 and CDR2 are SGHRS and YFSETQ. V gave up 2 bases and J gave up 1 base; unmatched junction bases: 4. The CDR3 runs 16 residues. Written as DNA, the CDR3 is TGCGCCAGCAGCTTTGGACAGGGTCAGAACACCGGGGAGCTGTTTTTT. This sequence encodes CASSFGQGQNTGELFF.